This T cell receptor (beta chain) was sequenced for a study of control samples from healthy donors and cancer patients. V gave up 6 bases and J gave up 5 bases; unmatched junction bases: 8. The germline V gene encodes CDR1 SNHLY and CDR2 FYNNEI. The CDR3 loop spans 15 amino acids. Repertoires were generated with immunoSEQ multiplex PCR, while TCRdb's copy carries only in-frame clones and drops some. The repertoire holds more than 80,000 clones, more than 80% seen once, with about 7.3% in the top ten. The TCR comes from a man younger than 35 in good health. The chain joins TRBV2 to TRBJ1-4, with 8 bases matching TRBD1. The source material was blood. CDR3 sequence: CASSRDRGWNEKLFF. In DNA, the CDR3 is TGTGCCAGCAGCCGCGACAGGGGCTGGAATGAAAAACTGTTTTTT.